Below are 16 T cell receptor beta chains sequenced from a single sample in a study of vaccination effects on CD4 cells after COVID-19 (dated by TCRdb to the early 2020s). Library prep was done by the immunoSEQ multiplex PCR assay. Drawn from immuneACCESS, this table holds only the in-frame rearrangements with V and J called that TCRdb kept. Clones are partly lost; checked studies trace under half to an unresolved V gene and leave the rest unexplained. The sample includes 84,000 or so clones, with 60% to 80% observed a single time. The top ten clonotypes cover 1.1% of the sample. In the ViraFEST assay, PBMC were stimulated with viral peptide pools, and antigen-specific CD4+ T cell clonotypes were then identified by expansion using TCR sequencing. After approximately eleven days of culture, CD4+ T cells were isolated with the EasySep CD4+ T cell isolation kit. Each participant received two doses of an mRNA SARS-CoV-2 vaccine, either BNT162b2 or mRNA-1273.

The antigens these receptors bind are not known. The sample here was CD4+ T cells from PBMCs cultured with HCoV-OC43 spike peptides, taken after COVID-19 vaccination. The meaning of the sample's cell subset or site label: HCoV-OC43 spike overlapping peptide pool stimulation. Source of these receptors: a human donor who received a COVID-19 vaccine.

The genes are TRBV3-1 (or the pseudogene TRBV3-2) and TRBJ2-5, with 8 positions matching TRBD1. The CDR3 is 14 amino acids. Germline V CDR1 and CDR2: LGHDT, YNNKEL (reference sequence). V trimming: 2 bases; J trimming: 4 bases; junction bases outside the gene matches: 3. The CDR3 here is CASSQTGTGETQYF. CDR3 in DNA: TGTGCCAGCAGCCAAACCGGGACAGGAGAGACCCAGTACTTC.

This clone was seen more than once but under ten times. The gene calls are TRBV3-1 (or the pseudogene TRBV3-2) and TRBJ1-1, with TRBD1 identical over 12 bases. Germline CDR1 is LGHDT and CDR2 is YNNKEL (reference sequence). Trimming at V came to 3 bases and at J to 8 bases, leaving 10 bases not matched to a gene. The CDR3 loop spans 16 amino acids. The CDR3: CASSQFSRDRGREAFF. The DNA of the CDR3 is TGTGCCAGCAGCCAGTTCTCCCGGGACAGGGGGCGAGAAGCTTTCTTT.

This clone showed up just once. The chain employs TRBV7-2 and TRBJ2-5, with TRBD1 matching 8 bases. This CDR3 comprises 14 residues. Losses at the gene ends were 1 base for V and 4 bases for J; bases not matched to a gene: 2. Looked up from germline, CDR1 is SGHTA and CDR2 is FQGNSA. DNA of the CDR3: TGTGCCAGCAGCTTAGACAGGGGGGCAGAGACCCAGTACTTC. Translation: CASSLDRGAETQYF.

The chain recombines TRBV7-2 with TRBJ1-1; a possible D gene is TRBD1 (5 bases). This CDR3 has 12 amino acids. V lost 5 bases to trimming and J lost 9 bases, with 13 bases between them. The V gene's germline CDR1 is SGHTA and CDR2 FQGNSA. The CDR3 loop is CASSVSREKAFF. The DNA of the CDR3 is TGTGCCAGCAGCGTATCCAGGGAGAAAGCTTTCTTT.

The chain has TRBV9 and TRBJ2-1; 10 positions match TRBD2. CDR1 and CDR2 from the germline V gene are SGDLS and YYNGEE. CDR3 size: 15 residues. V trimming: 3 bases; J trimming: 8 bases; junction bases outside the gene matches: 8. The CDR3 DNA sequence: TGTGCCAGCAGCGAGAGCGGGGGGGCCTTTGATGAGCAGTTCTTC. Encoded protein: CASSESGGAFDEQFF.

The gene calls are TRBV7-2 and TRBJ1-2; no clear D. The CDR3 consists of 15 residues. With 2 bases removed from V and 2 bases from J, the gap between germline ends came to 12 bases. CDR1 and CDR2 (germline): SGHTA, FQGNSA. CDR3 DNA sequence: TGTGCCAGCAGCTTAAGAATTGGAGCGAACTATGGCTACACCTTC. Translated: CASSLRIGANYGYTF.

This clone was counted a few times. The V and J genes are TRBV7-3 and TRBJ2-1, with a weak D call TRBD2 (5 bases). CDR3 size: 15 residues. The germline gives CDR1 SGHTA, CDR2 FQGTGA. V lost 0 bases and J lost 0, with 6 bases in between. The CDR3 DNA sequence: TGTGCCAGCAGCTTAACGGGGAGCTCCTACAATGAGCAGTTCTTC. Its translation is CASSLTGSSYNEQFF.

The CDR3 here is CASTPPGTGNTGELFF. Here the CDR3 DNA reads TGCGCCAGCACTCCCCCCGGGACAGGGAACACCGGGGAGCTGTTTTTT. The chain couples TRBV5-1 to TRBJ2-2, with 8 bases identical to TRBD1. CDR1 and CDR2 from the germline V gene are SGHRS and YFSETQ. The V and J ends lost 6 bases and 1 base, in that order; junction bases with no gene match: 8. The CDR3 has 16 amino acids.

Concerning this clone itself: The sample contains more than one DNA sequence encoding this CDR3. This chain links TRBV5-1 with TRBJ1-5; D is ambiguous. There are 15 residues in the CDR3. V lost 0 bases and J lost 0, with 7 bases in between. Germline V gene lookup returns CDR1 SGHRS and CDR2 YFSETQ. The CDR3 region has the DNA TGCGCCAGCAGCTTGGATGGATATAGCAATCAGCCCCAGCATTTT. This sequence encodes CASSLDGYSNQPQHF.

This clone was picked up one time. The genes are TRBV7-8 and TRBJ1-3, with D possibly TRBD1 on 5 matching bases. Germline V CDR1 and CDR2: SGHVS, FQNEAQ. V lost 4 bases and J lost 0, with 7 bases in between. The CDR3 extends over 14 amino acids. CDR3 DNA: TGTGCCAGCAGCTCGACAGTCTCTGGAAACACCATATATTTT. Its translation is CASSSTVSGNTIYF.

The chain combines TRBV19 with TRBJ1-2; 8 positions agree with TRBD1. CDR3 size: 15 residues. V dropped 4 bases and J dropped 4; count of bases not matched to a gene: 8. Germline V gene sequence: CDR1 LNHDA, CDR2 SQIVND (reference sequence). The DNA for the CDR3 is TGTGCCAGTAGTACCTCTTGGACAGGGAGCTATGGCTACACCTTC. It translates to CASSTSWTGSYGYTF.

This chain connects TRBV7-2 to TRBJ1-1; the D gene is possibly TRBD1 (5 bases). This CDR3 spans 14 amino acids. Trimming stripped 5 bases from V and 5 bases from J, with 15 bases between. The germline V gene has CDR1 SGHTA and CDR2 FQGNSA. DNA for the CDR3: TGTGCCAGCAGCCATGGGTCCGGGGGAACTGAAGCTTTCTTT. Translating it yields CASSHGSGGTEAFF.

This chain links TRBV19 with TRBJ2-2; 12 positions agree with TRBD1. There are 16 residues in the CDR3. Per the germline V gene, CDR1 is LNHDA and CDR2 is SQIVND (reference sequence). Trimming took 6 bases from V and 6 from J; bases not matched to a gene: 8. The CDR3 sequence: CASSDPGTGGPGELFF. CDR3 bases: TGTGCCAGTAGCGATCCCGGGACAGGGGGCCCCGGGGAGCTGTTTTTT.

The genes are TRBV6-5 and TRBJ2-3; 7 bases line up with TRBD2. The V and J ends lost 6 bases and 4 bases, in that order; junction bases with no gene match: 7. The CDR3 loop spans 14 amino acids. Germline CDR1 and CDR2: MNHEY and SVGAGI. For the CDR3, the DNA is TGTGCCAGCAGGCGGACTAGTCAGGCAGATACGCAGTATTTT. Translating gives CASRRTSQADTQYF.

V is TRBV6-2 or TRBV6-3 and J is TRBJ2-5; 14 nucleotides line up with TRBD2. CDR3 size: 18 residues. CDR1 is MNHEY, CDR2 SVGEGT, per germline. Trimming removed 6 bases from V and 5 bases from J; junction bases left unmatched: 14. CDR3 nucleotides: TGTGCCAGCAGCTCCGGGACTAGCGGGGGCATATCCTGGGAGACCCAGTACTTC. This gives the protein CASSSGTSGGISWETQYF.

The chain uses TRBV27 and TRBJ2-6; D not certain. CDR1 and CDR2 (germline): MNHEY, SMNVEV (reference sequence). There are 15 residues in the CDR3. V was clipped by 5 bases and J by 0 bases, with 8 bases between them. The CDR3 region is CASSKGGSGANVLTF. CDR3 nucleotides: TGTGCCAGCAGTAAGGGCGGCTCTGGGGCCAACGTCCTGACTTTC.